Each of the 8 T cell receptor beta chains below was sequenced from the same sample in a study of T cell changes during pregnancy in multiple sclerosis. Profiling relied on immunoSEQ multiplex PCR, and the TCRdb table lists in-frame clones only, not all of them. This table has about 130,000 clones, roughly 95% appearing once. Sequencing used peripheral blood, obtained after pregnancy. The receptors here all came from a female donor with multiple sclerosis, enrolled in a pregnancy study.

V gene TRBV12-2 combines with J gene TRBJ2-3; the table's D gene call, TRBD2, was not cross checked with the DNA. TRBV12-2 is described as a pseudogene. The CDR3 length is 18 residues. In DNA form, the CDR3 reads TGTGCAAGTCGCGTTCTAGCGGGAGGGCCCGATGGGGCAGATACGCAGTATTTT. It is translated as CASRVLAGGPDGADTQYF.

As DNA, the CDR3 is TGTGCCAGCAGTTCGTCTTGGACAGGGAATAGTGAGCAGTTCTTC. Encoded protein: CASSSSWTGNSEQFF. The V gene is TRBV6-5, the J gene TRBJ2-1; 8 nucleotides match TRBD1. There are 15 residues in the CDR3. The V gene's germline CDR1 is MNHEY and CDR2 SVGAGI. J lost 9 bases, V lost 4 bases, and 11 bases had no gene match.

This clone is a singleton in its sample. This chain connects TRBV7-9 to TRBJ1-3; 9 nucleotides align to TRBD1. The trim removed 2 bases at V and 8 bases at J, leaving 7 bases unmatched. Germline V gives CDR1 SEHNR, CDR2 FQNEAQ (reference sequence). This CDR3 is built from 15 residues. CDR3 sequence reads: CASSLITGGSDTIYF. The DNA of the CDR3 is TGTGCCAGCAGCTTAATTACAGGGGGCTCGGACACCATATATTTT.

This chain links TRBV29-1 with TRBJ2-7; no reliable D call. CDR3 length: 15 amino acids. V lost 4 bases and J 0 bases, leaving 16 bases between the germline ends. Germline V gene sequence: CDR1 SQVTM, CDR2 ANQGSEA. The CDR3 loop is CSVATTFDVSYEQYF. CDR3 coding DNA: TGCAGCGTTGCCACGACTTTTGACGTCTCCTACGAGCAGTACTTC.

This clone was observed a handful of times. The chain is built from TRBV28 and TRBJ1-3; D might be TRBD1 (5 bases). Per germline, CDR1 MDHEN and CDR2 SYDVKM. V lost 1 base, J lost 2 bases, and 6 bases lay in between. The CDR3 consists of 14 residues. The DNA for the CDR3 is TGTGCCAGCAGTTTATCAGGGACTGGAAACACCATATATTTT. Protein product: CASSLSGTGNTIYF.

CDR3: CASSATSGDTGELFF. The CDR3 bases are TGTGCCAGCAGCGCGACTAGCGGGGACACCGGGGAGCTGTTTTTT. The chain couples TRBV6-4 to TRBJ2-2; 11 bases are a match to TRBD2. The J segment lost 3 bases and the V segment lost 6 bases, leaving 3 bases of the junction unmatched. Germline assignment: CDR1 MRHNA and CDR2 SNTAGT. CDR3 length equals 15 residues.

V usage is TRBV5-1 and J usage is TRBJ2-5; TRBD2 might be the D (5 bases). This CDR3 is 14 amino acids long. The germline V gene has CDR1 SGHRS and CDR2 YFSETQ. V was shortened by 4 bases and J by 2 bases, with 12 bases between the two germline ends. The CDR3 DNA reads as TGCGCCAGCAGCCTATGGGAGTTTCAAGAGACCCAGTACTTC. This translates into CASSLWEFQETQYF.

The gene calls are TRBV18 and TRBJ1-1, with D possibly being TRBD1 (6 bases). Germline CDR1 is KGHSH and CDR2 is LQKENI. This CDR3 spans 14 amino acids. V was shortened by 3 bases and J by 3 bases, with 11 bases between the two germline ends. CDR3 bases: TGTGCCAGCTCACCTACGCCAGGGGACACTGAAGCTTTCTTT. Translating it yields CASSPTPGDTEAFF. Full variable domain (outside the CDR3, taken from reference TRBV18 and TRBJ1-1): NAGVMQNPRHLVRRRGQEARLRCSPMKGHSHVYWYRQLPEEGLKFMVYLQKENIIDESGMPKERFSAEFPKEGPSILRIQQVVRGDSAAYFCASSPTPGDTEAFFGQGTRLTVV.